Below are 3 T cell receptor beta chains sequenced from a single sample in a study of regulatory T cells in long-lasting Graves disease. Time point in this sample: newly diagnosed GD, antithyroid drugs for less than 3 months. The authors made the TCR library using RNA they extracted from PBMCs. Construction of the TCR beta libraries employed iRepertoire HTBI primers in conjunction with Arm-PCR of CDR3 regions. TCRdb independently ran MiXCR on the multiplex PCR reads; one entry per CDR3 protein. The sample yields around 360,000 distinct CDR3 sequences, 16% seen once. These sequences were also reported in another study, on T cells in Graves' hyperthyroidism and ophthalmopathy.

The material sequenced was peripheral blood mononuclear cells (PBMCs), taken at new diagnosis, from a patient treated with antithyroid drugs. The receptor set was obtained from a woman younger than 30 with Graves disease.

Worth noting for this clonotype: A much larger clone lies a single base off, so this may be a read error. The V call is TRBV20-1, the J call TRBJ1-5; 7 nucleotides match TRBD1. J lost 2 bases, V lost 6 bases, and 10 bases had no gene match. The germline CDR1 and CDR2 sequences are DFQATT and SNEGSKA (reference sequence). This CDR3 is built from 15 residues. The CDR3 DNA sequence: TGCAGTGCAAGACATACAGGGGAGGGCAATCAGCCCCAGCATTTT. Translation gives CSARHTGEGNQPQHF.

The rearrangement uses TRBV24-1 and TRBJ2-3; D may match TRBD1 or TRBD2 (5 bases each). Trimming took off 4 bases at V and 12 bases at J, with 22 bases between the two ends. This CDR3 spans 15 amino acids. Germline V gene lookup returns CDR1 KGHDR and CDR2 SFDVKD. CDR3 in amino acids: CATSDSPRGTDPQYF. The DNA of the CDR3 is TGTGCCACCAGTGACTCACCACGGGGCACAGATCCACAGTATTTT.

This clonotype has more than one count but fewer than ten. The V gene is TRBV3-1, the J gene TRBJ1-5; D unclear. The V end was cut by 5 bases, the J end by 5 bases, with 10 bases between. The CDR3 runs 13 residues. Germline CDR1 reads LGHDT; CDR2 reads YNNKEL (reference sequence). The CDR3 DNA reads TGTGCCAGCAGCTCGGAGGCCGATCAGCCCCAGCATTTT. Its translation: CASSSEADQPQHF. The full variable domain, rest sourced from reference TRBV3-1 and TRBJ1-5, is DTAVSQTPKYLVTQMGNDKSIKCEQNLGHDTMYWYKQDSKKFLKIMFSYNNKELIINETVPNRFSPKSPDKAHLNLHINSLELGDSAVYFCASSSEADQPQHFGDGTRLSIL.